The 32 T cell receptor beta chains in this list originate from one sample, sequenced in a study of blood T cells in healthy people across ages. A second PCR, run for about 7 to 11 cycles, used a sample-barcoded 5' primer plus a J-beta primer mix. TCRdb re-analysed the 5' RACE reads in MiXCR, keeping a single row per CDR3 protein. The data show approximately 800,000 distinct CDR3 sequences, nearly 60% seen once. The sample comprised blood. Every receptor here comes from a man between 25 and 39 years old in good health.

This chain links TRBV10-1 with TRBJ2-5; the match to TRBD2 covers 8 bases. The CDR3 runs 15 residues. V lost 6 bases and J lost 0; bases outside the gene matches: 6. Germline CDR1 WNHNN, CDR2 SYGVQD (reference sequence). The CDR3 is CASSPGLDHQETQYF. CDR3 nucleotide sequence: TGCGCCAGCAGCCCGGGACTAGACCACCAAGAGACCCAGTACTTC.

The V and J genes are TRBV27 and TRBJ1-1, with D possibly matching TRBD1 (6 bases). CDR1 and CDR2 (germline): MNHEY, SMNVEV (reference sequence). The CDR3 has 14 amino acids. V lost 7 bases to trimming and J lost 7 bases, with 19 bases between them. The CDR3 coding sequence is TGTGCCAGCACCTTGGACAGCCCTGAAGGTGAAGCTTTCTTT. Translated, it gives CASTLDSPEGEAFF.

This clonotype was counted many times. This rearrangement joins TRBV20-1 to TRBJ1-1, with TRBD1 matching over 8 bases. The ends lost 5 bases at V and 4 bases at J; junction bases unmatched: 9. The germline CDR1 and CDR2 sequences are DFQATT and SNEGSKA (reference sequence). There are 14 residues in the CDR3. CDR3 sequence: CSAPINTGGTEAFF. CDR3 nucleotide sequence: TGCAGTGCTCCGATTAACACAGGGGGCACTGAAGCTTTCTTT.

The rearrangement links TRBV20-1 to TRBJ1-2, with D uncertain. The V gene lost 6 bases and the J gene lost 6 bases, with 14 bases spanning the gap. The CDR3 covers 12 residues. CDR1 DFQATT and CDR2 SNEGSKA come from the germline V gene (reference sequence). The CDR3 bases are TGCAGTGCCGTAGCGGGGAATAATGGCTACACCTTC. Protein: CSAVAGNNGYTF.

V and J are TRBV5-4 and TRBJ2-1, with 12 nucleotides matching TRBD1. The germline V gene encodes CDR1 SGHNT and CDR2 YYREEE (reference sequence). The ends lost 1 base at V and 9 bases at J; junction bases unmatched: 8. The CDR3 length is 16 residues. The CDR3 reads CASSLNLGTGGGEQFF. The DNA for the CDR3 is TGTGCCAGCAGCTTGAATCTTGGGACAGGGGGCGGTGAGCAGTTCTTC.

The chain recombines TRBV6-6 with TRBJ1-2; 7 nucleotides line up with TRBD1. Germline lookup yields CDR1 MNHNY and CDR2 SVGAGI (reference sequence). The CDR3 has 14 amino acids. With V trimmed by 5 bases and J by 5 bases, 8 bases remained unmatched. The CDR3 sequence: CASSATGESYGYTF. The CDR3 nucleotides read TGTGCCAGCAGTGCAACAGGGGAGAGTTATGGCTACACCTTC.

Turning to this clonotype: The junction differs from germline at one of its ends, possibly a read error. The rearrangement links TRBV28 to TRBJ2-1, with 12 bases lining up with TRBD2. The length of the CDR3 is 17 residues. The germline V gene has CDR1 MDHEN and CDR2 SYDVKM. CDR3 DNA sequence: TGTGTCAGCAGTTTATCGACTAGCGGGAGCTCCTACAATGAGCAGTTCTTC. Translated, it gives CVSSLSTSGSSYNEQFF. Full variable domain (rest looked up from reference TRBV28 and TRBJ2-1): DVKVTQSSRYLVKRTGEKVFLECVQDMDHENMFWYRQDPGLGLRLIYFSYDVKMKEKGDIPEGYSVSREKKERFSLILESASTNQTSMYLCVSSLSTSGSSYNEQFFGPGTRLTVL.

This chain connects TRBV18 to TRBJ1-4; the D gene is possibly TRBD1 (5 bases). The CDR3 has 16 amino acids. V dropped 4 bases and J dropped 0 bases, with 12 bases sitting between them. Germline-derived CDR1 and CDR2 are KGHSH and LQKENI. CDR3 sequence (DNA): TGTGCCAGCTCACTCCGGACACTTGCAACTAATGAAAAACTGTTTTTT. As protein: CASSLRTLATNEKLFF.

The chain's CDR3 is CAAKRVASGRPQFF. The CDR3 DNA sequence: TGTGCCGCCAAGAGGGTCGCTAGCGGGAGGCCACAGTTCTTC. J is TRBJ2-1 and V is TRBV6-5; 11 nucleotides match TRBD2. V shed 11 bases and J 13 bases; nucleotides not matched to a gene: 16. CDR1 is MNHEY and CDR2 is SVGAGI in the germline V gene. This CDR3 has 14 residues.

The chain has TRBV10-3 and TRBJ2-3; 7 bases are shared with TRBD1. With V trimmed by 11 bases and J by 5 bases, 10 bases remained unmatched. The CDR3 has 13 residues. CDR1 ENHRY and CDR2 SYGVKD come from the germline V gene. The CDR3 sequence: CAASTGPRDTQYF. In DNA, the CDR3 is TGTGCCGCATCGACAGGGCCTCGAGATACGCAGTATTTT.

The CDR3 spells CATQTERYGYTF. As DNA, the CDR3 is TGTGCCACGCAGACAGAGCGGTATGGCTACACCTTC. The chain carries TRBV10-3 and TRBJ1-2; D is possibly TRBD1 (5 bases). Germline lookup yields CDR1 ENHRY and CDR2 SYGVKD. Trimming pared 10 bases from V and 5 bases from J, leaving 14 bases between. The CDR3 runs to 12 residues.

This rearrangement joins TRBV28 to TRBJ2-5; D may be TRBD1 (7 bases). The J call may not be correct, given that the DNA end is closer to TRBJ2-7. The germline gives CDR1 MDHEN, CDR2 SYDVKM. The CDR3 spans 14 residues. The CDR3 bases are TGTGCCAGCAGATATAATCAGGGGGGTGCCGAGCAGTACTTC. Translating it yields CASRYNQGGAEQYF.

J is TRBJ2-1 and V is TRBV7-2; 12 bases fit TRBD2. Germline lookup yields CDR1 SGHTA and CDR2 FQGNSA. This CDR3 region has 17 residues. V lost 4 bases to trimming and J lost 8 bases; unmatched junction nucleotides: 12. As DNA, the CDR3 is TGTGCCAGCAGCTCTGGGCTAGCGGGGGGGAGGGTGGATGAGCAGTTCTTC. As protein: CASSSGLAGGRVDEQFF.

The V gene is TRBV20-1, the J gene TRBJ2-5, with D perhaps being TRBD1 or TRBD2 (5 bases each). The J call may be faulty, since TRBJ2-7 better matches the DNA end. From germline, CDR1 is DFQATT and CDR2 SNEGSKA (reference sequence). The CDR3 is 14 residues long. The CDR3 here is CSAHAELGTYEQYF. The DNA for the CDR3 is TGCAGTGCCCATGCGGAGCTAGGGACGTACGAGCAGTACTTC.

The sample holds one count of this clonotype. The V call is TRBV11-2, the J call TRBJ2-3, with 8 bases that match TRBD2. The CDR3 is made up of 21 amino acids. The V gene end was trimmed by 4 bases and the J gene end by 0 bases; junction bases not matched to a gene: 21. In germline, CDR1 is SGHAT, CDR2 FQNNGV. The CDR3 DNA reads TGTGCCAGCAGCTCGCTACCCCGGATAGCGGGAACCCCAATAAGCACAGATACGCAGTATTTT. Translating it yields CASSSLPRIAGTPISTDTQYF. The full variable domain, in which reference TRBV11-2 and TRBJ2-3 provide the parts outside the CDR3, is EAGVAQSPRYKIIEKRQSVAFWCNPISGHATLYWYQQILGQGPKLLIQFQNNGVVDDSQLPKDRFSAERLKGVDSTLKIQPAKLEDSAVYLCASSSLPRIAGTPISTDTQYFGPGTRLTVL.

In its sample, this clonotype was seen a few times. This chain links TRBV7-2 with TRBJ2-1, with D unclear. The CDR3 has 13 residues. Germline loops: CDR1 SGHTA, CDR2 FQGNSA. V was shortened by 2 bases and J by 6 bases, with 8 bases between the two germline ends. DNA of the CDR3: TGTGCCAGCAGCTTATACCTAAGCAATGAGCAGTTCTTC. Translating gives CASSLYLSNEQFF. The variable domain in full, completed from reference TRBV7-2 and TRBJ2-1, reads GAGVSQSPSNKVTEKGKDVELRCDPISGHTALYWYRQSLGQGLEFLIYFQGNSAPDKSGLPSDRFSAERTGGSVSTLTIQRTQQEDSAVYLCASSLYLSNEQFFGPGTRLTVL.

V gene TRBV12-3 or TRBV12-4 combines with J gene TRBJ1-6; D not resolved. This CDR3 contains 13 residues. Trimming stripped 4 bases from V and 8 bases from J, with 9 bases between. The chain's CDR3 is CASSSDSYSPLHF. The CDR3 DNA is TGTGCCAGCAGTTCCGATTCCTATTCACCCCTCCACTTT.

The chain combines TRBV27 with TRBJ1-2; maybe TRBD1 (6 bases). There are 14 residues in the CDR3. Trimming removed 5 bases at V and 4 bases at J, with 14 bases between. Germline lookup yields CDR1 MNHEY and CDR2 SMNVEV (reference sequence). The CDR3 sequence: CASSAADSLYGYTF. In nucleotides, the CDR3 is TGTGCCAGCAGTGCCGCGGACAGCCTCTATGGCTACACCTTC.

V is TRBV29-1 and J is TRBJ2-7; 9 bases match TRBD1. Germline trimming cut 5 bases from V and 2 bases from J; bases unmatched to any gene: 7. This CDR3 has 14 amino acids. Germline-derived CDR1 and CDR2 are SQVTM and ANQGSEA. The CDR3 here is CSVLPGQGTYEQYF. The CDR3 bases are TGCAGCGTTCTCCCGGGACAGGGAACCTACGAGCAGTACTTC.

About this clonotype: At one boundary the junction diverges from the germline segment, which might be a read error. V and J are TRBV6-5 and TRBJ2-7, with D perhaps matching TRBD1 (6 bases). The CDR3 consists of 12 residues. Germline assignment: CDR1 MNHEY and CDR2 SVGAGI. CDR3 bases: TGTGCCAGCAGTTTGGACAGCTACAAGCAGTACTTC. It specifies CASSLDSYKQYF.

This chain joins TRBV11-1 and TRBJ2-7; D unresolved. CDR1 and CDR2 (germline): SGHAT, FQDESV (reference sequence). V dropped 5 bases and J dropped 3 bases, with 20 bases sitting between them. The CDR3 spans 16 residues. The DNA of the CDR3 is TGTGCCAGCAGCCCACGGACCAGCCCCTCACTCTACGAGCAGTACTTC. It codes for CASSPRTSPSLYEQYF. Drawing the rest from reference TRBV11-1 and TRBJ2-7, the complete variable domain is EAEVAQSPRYKITEKSQAVAFWCDPISGHATLYWYRQILGQGPELLVQFQDESVVDDSQLPKDRFSAERLKGVDSTLKIQPAELGDSAMYLCASSPRTSPSLYEQYFGPGTRLTVT.

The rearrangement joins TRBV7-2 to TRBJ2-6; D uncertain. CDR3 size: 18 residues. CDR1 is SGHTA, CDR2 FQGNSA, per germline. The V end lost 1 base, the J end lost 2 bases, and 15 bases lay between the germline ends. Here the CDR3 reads CASSLVSSWAPGANVLTF. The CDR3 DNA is TGTGCCAGCAGCTTAGTGTCTTCGTGGGCGCCTGGGGCCAACGTCCTGACTTTC.

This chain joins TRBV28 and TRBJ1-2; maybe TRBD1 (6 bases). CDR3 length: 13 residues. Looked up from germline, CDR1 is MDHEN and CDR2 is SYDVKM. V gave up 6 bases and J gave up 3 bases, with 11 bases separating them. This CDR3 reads CASRTTGYYGYTF. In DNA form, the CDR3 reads TGTGCCAGCAGAACAACAGGGTACTATGGCTACACCTTC.

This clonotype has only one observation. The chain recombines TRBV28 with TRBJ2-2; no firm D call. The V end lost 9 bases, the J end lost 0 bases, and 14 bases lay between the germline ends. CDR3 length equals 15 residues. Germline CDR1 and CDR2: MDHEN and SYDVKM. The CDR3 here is CASPPSGSNTGELFF. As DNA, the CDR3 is TGTGCCAGTCCCCCGTCAGGATCGAACACCGGGGAGCTGTTTTTT.

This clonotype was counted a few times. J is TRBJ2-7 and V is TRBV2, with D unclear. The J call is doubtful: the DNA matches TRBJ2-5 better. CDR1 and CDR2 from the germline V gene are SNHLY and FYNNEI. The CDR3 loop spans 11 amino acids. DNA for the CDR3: TGTGCCAGCAATGCCGAGGCGACCCAGTACTTC. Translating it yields CASNAEATQYF.

The CDR3 region is CASSGDHDEQYF. In DNA form, the CDR3 reads TGTGCCAGCAGCGGAGATCACGACGAGCAGTACTTC. The chain employs TRBV9 and TRBJ2-5; D unresolved. Gene TRBJ2-7 matches the end of the DNA better, so the J call may be wrong. There are 12 residues in the CDR3. Germline-derived CDR1 and CDR2 are SGDLS and YYNGEE.

The CDR3, as DNA: TGTGCCAGCAGCTTAGACAGGGCGGCTGAGCAGTTCTTC. Its translation is CASSLDRAAEQFF. The chain is built from TRBV11-2 and TRBJ2-1, with TRBD1 as a possible D gene (5 bases). This CDR3 spans 13 amino acids. Looked up from germline, CDR1 is SGHAT and CDR2 is FQNNGV. V was cut by 0 bases and J by 9 bases, with 9 bases left in between.

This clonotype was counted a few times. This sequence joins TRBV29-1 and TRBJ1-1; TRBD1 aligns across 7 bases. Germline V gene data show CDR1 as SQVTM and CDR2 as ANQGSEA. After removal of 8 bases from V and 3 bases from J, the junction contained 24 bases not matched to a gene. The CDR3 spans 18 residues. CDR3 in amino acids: CSTRFRRGDRAQDTEAFF. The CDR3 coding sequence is TGCAGCACACGATTCAGAAGAGGTGACAGGGCCCAGGACACTGAAGCTTTCTTT.

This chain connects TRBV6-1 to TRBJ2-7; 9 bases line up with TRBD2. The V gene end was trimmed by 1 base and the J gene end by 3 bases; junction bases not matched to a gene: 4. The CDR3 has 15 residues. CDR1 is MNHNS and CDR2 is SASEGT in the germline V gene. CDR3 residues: CASSEGPAGGYEQYF. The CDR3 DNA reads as TGTGCCAGCAGTGAAGGGCCAGCGGGGGGCTACGAGCAGTACTTC.

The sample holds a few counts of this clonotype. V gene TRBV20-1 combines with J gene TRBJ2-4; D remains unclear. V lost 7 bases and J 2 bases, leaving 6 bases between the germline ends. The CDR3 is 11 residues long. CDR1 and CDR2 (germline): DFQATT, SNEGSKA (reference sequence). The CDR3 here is CSGMTKNIQYF. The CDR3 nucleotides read TGCAGTGGGATGACCAAAAACATTCAGTACTTC.

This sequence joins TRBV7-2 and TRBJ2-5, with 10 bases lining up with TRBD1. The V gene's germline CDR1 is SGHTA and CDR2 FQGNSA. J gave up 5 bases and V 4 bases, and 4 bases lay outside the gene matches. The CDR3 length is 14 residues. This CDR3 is CASSSDRGSETQYF. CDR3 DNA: TGTGCCAGCAGCTCGGACAGGGGGAGTGAGACCCAGTACTTC.

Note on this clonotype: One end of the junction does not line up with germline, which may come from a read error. This chain's CDR3 is CASSGGVAESFEQYF. CDR3 sequence (DNA): TGTGCCAGCAGCGGGGGGGTAGCGGAGTCCTTCGAGCAGTACTTC. The rearrangement uses TRBV7-2 and TRBJ2-7, with 7 bases lining up with TRBD2. The CDR3 totals 15 residues. Germline V CDR1 and CDR2: SGHTA, FQGNSA.